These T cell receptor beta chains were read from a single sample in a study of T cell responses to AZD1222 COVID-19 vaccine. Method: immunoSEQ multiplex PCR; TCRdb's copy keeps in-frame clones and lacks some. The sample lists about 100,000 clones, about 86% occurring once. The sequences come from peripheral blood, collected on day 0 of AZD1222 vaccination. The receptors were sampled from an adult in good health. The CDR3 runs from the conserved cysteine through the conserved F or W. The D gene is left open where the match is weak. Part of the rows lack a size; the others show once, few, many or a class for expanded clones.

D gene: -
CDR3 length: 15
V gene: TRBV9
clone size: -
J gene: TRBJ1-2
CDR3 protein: CASSARGLNNYGYTF
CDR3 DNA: TGTGCCAGCAGCGCCCGGGGGCTCAATAACTATGGCTACACCTTC

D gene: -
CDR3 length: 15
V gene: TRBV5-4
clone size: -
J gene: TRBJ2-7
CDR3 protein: CASSPPPSTSYEQYF
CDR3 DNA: TGTGCCAGCAGCCCCCCCCCATCGACCTCCTACGAGCAGTACTTC

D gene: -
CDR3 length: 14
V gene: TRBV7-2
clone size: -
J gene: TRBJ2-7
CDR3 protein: CASSLDRGSYEQYF
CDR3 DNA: TGTGCCAGCAGCTTAGACCGGGGATCCTACGAGCAGTACTTC

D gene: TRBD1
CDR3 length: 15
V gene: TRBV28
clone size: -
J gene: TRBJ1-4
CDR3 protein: CASISTGTVNEKLFF
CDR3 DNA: TGTGCCAGCATCTCAACCGGGACAGTTAATGAAAAACTGTTTTTT

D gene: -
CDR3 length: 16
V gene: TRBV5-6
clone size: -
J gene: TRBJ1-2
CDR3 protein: CASSLEGRRTNYGYTF
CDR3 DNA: TGTGCCAGCAGCTTGGAGGGCAGGCGAACTAACTATGGCTACACCTTC

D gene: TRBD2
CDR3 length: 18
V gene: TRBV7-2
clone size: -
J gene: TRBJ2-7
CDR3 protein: CASSSKTSGSVVSYEQYF
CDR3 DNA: TGTGCCAGCAGCTCAAAGACTAGCGGGAGTGTGGTGAGCTACGAGCAGTACTTC

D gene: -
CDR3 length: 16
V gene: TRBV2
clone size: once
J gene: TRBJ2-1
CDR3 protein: CASSGGSLSSYNEQFF
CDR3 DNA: TGTGCCAGCAGTGGAGGTAGCCTGAGCTCCTACAATGAGCAGTTCTTC

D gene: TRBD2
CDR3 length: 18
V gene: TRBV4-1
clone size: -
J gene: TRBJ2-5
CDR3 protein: CASSQGFLAGGRQETQYF
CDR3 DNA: TGCGCCAGCAGCCAAGGATTCCTAGCGGGAGGACGGCAAGAGACCCAGTACTTC

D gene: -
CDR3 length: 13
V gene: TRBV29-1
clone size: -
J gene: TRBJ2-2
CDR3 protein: CSVVRSVTGELFF
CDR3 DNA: TGCAGCGTTGTACGGTCGGTAACCGGGGAGCTGTTTTTT

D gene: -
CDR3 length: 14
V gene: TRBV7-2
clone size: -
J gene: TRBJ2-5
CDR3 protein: CASSPPGAVETQYF
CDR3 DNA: TGTGCCAGCAGCCCCCCAGGGGCCGTAGAGACCCAGTACTTC

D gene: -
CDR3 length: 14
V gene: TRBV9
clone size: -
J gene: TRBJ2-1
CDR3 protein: CASSDDTISHEQFF
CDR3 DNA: TGTGCCAGCAGCGACGACACAATTTCCCATGAGCAGTTCTTC

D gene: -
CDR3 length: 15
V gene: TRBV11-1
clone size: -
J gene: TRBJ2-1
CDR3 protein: CASSSAGYVGNEQFF
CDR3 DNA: TGTGCCAGCAGCTCGGCGGGATATGTGGGGAATGAGCAGTTCTTC

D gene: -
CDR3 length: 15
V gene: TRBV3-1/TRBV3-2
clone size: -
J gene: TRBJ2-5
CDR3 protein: CASSQGLQGFETQYF
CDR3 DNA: TGTGCCAGCAGCCAGGGACTGCAGGGGTTCGAGACCCAGTACTTC

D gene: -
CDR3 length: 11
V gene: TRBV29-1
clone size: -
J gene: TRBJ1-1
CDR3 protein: CSVGVNTEAFF
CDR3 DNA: TGCAGCGTTGGGGTGAACACTGAAGCTTTCTTT

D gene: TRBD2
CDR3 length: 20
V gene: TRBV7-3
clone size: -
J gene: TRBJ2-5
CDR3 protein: CASSPKGVSSGRIGQETQYF
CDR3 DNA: TGTGCCAGCAGCCCCAAAGGGGTATCTAGCGGGAGGATTGGACAAGAGACCCAGTACTTC

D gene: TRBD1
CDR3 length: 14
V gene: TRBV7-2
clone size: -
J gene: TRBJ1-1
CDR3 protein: CASSPDRKNTEAFF
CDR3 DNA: TGTGCCAGCAGCCCGGACAGGAAGAACACTGAAGCTTTCTTT

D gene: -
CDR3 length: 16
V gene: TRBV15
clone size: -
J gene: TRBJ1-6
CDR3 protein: CATSRDRGTGNSPLHF
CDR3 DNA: TGTGCCACCAGCAGAGATCGGGGGACCGGGAATTCACCCCTCCACTTT

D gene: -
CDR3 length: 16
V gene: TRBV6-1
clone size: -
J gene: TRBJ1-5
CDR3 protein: CASSARPGRDDQPQHF
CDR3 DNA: TGTGCCAGCAGTGCCCGCCCGGGGAGGGACGATCAGCCCCAGCATTTT

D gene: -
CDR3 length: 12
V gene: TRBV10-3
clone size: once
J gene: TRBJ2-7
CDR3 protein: CAISEVSYEQYF
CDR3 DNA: TGTGCCATCAGTGAAGTGTCCTACGAGCAGTACTTC

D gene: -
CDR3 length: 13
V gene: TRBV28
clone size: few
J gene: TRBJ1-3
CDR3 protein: CASSWDSGNTIYF
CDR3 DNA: TGTGCCAGCAGTTGGGACTCTGGAAACACCATATATTTT

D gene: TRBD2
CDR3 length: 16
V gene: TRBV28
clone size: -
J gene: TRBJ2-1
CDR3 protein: CASSLLPGGTYNEQFF
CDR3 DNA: TGTGCCAGCAGTTTACTTCCGGGAGGGACCTACAATGAGCAGTTCTTC

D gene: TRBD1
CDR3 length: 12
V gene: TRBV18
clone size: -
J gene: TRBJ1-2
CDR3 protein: CASSGQGDGYTF
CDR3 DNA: TGTGCCAGCTCGGGACAGGGTGATGGCTACACCTTC

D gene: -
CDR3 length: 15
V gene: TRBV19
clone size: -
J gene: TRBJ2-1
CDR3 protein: CASSPTSLAFDEQFF
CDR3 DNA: TGTGCCAGTAGTCCTACTAGCTTAGCCTTCGATGAGCAGTTCTTC